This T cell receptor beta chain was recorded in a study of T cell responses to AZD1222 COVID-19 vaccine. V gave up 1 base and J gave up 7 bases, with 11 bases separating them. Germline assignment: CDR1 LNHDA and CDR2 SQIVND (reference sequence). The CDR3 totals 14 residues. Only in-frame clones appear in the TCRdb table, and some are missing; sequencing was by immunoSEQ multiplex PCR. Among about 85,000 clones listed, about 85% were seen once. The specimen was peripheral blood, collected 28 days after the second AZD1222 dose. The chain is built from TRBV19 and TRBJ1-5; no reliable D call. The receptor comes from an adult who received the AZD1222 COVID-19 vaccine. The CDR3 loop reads CASSIVAFGQPQHF. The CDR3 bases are TGTGCCAGTAGTATAGTTGCATTTGGGCAGCCCCAGCATTTT. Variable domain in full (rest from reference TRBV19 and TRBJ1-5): DGGITQSPKYLFRKEGQNVTLSCEQNLNHDAMYWYRQDPGQGLRLIYYSQIVNDFQKGDIAEGYSVSREKKESFPLTVTSAQKNPTAFYLCASSIVAFGQPQHFGDGTRLSIL.